Reported below is one T cell receptor beta chain. The antigen remains unidentified. The sample is drawn from a study of cytomegalovirus exposure and HLA in healthy donors. Looked up from germline, CDR1 is MNHNS and CDR2 is SASEGT. This CDR3 is built from 14 residues. V lost 6 bases to trimming and J lost 5 bases; unmatched junction nucleotides: 7. Study outcomes and limitations: Common viral pathogens were later found to be apparently linked to several of the most significant clusters. When analyzed later, the rates of TCR association showed variation by HLA locus, with DRB1 the most and HLA-C the fewest. Reportedly, TCR beta sequences accurately predicted HLA-A and HLA-B alleles in most subjects.

The PCR was carried out with 60 Vbeta primers and 13 Jbeta primers. Data came from immunoSEQ multiplex PCR; TCRdb stores just in-frame clones and leaves some out. The sample includes 150,000 to 200,000 clones, roughly 85% of them seen just once. Everyone who donated was a healthy bone marrow donor. V and J are TRBV6-1 and TRBJ1-5; TRBD1 matches at 7 bases. The material sequenced was PBMCs. The TCR originated in a man aged 40-49 years in good health and CMV-seronegative. DNA for the CDR3: TGTGCCAGCAGACAGAGTACAGGGGATCAGCCCCAGCATTTT. Encoded protein: CASRQSTGDQPQHF.